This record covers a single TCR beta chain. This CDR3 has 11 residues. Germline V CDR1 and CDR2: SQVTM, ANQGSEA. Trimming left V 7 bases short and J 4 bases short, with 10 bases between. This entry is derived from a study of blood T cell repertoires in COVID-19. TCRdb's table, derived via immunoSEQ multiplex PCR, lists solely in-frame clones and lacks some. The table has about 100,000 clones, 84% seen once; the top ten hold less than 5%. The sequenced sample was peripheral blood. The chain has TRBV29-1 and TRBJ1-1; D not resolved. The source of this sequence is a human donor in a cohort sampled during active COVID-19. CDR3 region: CSGRGATEAFF. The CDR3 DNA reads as TGCAGCGGTCGGGGAGCCACTGAAGCTTTCTTT.